This T cell receptor beta chain stems from a study of T cell clusters in autoimmune cytopenias (dated 2019 in TCRdb). Some background on the complete study: TRB sequencing reached a median depth of approximately 53,000 reads per sample and yielded a median of roughly 2,500 distinct TRB clonotypes per sample. The study was designed to test whether a disease-specific immune repertoire signature usable as a blood-based biomarker is carried by autoimmune cytopenia patients. Alongside healthy, CLL and autoimmune hepatitis controls, autoimmune cytopenia patients had their peripheral blood TRB and IGH repertoires sequenced at active disease and again during treatment follow-up.

TRB rearrangements were amplified by multiplex PCR following a touch-down protocol, with the TRB-A and TRB-B primer pools mixed in one tube. Illumina adapters and sample indices were attached to the amplicons through two consecutive PCR reactions using Phusion HS II polymerase. The amplicons were gel-purified using the NucleoSpin Gel and PCR Clean-up kit, after which quantification was performed by Qubit and quality was checked on an Agilent 2100 Bioanalyzer. Sequencing of the libraries was done on an Illumina MiSeq with paired-end, single-indexed, 600-cycle runs. The published analysis was carried out like this. Alignment and assembly of TRB reads were performed with MiXCR version 2.1.12 and the default MiXCR reference library. A clone was defined by each unique CDR3 nucleotide sequence, and the analysis included only productive sequences with two or more reads. Repertoire diversity was assessed with alpha-parameterized diversity profiles (alpha 0 to 5), including the Shannon (alpha 1) and Simpson (alpha 2) indices, which were computed with an R script. The tcR package was used to compute combinatorial TRB VJ usage, which was then compared between cohorts by principal component analysis with ade4. GLIPH was used to cluster TCRbeta CDR3s in pairs of cohorts matched for age and read depth, and a Wilcoxon test was used to compare cluster frequencies. Through TCRdb reprocessing, the reads give one entry per CDR3 protein sequence; DNA is omitted. For this entry, the V and J calls and clone size follow TCRdb and not the study's own pipeline. In this sample's table one finds 8,300 or so distinct CDR3 sequences. The ten biggest clones cover around 6% of the sample.

According to the germline V gene, CDR1 reads KGHSH and CDR2 reads LQKENI. CDR3 length: 14 amino acids, cysteine to phenylalanine. No DNA sequence is on record. Broad study findings and their caveats: The T cell clusters were defined only in silico, and the functional role of the clusters still needed to be validated experimentally. The cluster-lack signature was not seen for secondary cytopenia versus CLL, apparently masked by the dominant lymphoma-associated repertoire. Compared with active autoimmune hepatitis patients, healthy donors had almost three times as many exclusive TRB clusters, a finding consistent with an autoimmunity-wide signature. GLIPH results suggested that primary autoimmune cytopenia patients were missing physiological T cell clusters, with 50 or so clusters found only in healthy donors compared with fewer than 20 found only in patients. TRB repertoire shifts, with less even repertoires in secondary cytopenia and CLL, mostly reflected lymphoma bias rather than autoimmunity.

TRB amplification used roughly 270 ng of peripheral blood genomic DNA, around 40,000 genome equivalents, per sample. Comment on this clonotype: No antigen is known for it.

The chain employs TRBV18 and TRBJ1-4. The sample was peripheral blood. This TCR was recovered from a human donor with an autoimmune cytopenia or autoimmune hepatitis (not recorded which). The CDR3 sequence is CASSPRLRDEKLFF.